This TCR beta chain appears in the sequencing data of a study of radiotherapy plus CTLA-4 blockade in lung cancer. Whole-study findings and limits: Tumor-derived TCR clones expanded in blood after radiotherapy plus ipilimumab.

Trimming pared 7 bases from V and 0 bases from J, leaving 13 bases between. CDR1 and CDR2 from the germline V gene are SQVTM and ANQGSEA. This CDR3 has 13 residues. Profiled with immunoSEQ multiplex PCR; TCRdb holds only in-frame clones, not every one. The sample lists about 70,000 clones; approximately 76% were seen once. Treatment of patients with chemo-refractory metastatic non-small-cell lung cancer consisted of focal radiation plus CTLA-4 blockade with ipilimumab. Regarding this clone: Antigen: not known.

Sequences were derived from peripheral blood, sampled from a patient treated with radiotherapy plus ipilimumab. The sequence derives from a human donor with non-small cell lung cancer whose response to radiotherapy plus ipilimumab could not be evaluated. Some clones in this sample may be carry-over from other donors' samples. J is TRBJ2-7 and V is TRBV29-1, with no clear D. This chain's CDR3 is CSAARPSSYEQYF. CDR3 in DNA: TGCAGCGCCGCCCGGCCTAGCTCCTACGAGCAGTACTTC.